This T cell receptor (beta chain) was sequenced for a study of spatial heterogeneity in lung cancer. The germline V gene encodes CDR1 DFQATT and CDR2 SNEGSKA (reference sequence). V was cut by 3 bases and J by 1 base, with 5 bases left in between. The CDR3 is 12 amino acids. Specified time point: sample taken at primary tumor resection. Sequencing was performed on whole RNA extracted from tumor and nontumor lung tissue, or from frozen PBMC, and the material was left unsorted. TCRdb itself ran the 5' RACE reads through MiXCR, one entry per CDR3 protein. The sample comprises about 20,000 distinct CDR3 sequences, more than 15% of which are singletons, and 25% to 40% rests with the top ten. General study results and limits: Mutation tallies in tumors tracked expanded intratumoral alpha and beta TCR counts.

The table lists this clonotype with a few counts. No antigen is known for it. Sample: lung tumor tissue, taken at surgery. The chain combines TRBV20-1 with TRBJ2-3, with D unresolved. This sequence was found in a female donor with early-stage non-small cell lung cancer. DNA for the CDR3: TGCAGTGCTAGGGTCGGCACAGATACGCAGTATTTT. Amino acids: CSARVGTDTQYF.